This T cell receptor beta chain comes out of a study of neurological immune-mediated disorders. CDR1 and CDR2 from the germline V gene are LGHDT and YNNKEL (reference sequence). The CDR3 length is 15 residues. V trimming: 4 bases; J trimming: 7 bases; junction bases outside the gene matches: 11. Time point meaning: technical triplicate 1. Each CDR3 protein gets one entry after TCRdb re-called the 5' RACE reads with MiXCR. The table records 20,000 to 25,000 distinct CDR3 sequences, less than 15% of them present only once. This clonotype was seen at least ten times. The clonotype comes from a female donor with HTLV-1-associated myelopathy (HAM/TSP). V and J are TRBV3-1 and TRBJ2-3, with 7 bases identical to TRBD2. Sequenced input: CD4+ T cells from blood. CDR3 protein: CASSPGTGGVNTQYF. As DNA, the CDR3 is TGTGCCAGCAGCCCCGGGACTGGGGGGGTAAATACGCAGTATTTT.